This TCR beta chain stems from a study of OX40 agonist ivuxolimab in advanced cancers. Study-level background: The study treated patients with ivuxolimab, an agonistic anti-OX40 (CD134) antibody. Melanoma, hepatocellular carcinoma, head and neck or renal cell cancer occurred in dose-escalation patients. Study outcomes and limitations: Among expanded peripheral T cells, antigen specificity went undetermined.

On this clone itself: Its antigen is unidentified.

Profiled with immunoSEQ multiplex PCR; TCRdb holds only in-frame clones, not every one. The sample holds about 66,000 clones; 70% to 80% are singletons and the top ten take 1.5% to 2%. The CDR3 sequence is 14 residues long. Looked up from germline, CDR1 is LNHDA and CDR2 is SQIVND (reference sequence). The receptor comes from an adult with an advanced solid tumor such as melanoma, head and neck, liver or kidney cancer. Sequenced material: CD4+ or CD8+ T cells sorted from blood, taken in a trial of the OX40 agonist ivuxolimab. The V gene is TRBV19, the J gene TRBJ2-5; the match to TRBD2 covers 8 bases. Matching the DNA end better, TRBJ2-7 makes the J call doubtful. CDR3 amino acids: CASSPGTSTYEQYF. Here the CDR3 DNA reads TGTGCCAGTAGTCCAGGGACTAGTACTTACGAGCAGTACTTC.